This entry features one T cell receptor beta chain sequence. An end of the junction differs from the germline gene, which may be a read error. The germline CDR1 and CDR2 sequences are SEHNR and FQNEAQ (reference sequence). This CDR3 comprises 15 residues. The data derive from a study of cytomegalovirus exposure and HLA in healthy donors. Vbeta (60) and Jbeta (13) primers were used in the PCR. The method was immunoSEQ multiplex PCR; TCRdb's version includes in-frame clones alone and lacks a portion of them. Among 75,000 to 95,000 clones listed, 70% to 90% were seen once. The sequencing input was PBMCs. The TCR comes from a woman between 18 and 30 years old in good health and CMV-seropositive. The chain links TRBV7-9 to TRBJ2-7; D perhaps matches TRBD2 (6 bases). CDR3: CSSSLAPSVSYEQYF. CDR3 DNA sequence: TGTTCCAGCAGCTTAGCGCCTAGCGTATCCTACGAGCAGTACTTC.